This TCR beta chain was obtained from a study of blood T cell repertoires in COVID-19. Study at large: PBMCs, B-cell-depleted T cells, or T cells were the source of the cDNA or gDNA that made up the material.

Germline assignment: CDR1 SQVTM and CDR2 ANQGSEA. Trimming pared 4 bases from V and 0 bases from J, leaving 11 bases between. The CDR3 has 14 amino acids. Original handling: Nucleated cell number was recorded as an estimate derived from reference gene primer amplification. Profiled with immunoSEQ multiplex PCR; TCRdb holds only in-frame clones, not every one. V, J and clone size derive from that table, while D and trimming were established from the DNA sequence. The data contain under 90,000 clones, 75% to 90% of them singletons. This clonotype was obtained from a woman older than 75 with active or convalescent COVID-19. V and J are TRBV29-1 and TRBJ2-3; D is ambiguous. The specimen sequenced was peripheral blood. The DNA of the CDR3 is TGCAGCGTTGTTGGCAGATCTAGCACAGATACGCAGTATTTT. Protein sequence: CSVVGRSSTDTQYF.